Below are 9 T cell receptor beta chains sequenced from a single sample in a study of blood T cell repertoires in COVID-19 (TCRdb year 2020). Preparation of the library involved the immunoSEQ multiplex PCR assay. Here the immuneACCESS table is served through TCRdb, limited to in-frame sequences with V and J called. Missing clones are a known gap in these copies; in checked studies unresolved V genes cover under half, and the rest lacks a known reason. The sample contains tens of thousands of clones, about nine tenths of them found a single time. 1.5% to 2% of the sample is taken by the ten largest. Input material: peripheral blood. The receptors here all came from a man in his fifties or sixties with acute or convalescent COVID-19.

This clone was found a few times. The chain joins TRBV7-9 to TRBJ1-2; 7 bases are shared with TRBD1. The CDR3 has 14 residues. Germline lookup yields CDR1 SEHNR and CDR2 FQNEAQ (reference sequence). V dropped 5 bases and J dropped 3; count of bases not matched to a gene: 6. CDR3 DNA: TGTGCCAGCAGCGAACCCGGGACAGACTATGGCTACACCTTC. This sequence encodes CASSEPGTDYGYTF.

The V gene is TRBV6-5, the J gene TRBJ2-7; D is possibly TRBD1 (6 bases). Per the germline V gene, CDR1 is MNHEY and CDR2 is SVGAGI. The CDR3 runs 15 residues. Trimming cost V 7 bases and J 0 bases, with 16 bases left between them. This CDR3 reads CASTLEDSPSYEQYF. The CDR3, as DNA: TGTGCCAGCACCTTGGAGGACAGTCCCTCCTACGAGCAGTACTTC.

The J gene is TRBJ2-1, the V gene TRBV29-1; 8 bases agree with TRBD1. J gave up 8 bases and V 4 bases, and 13 bases lay outside the gene matches. The CDR3 consists of 15 residues. Germline V gene data show CDR1 as SQVTM and CDR2 as ANQGSEA. This CDR3 is CSVGRSRGRGDEQFF. The CDR3 DNA is TGCAGCGTTGGAAGAAGCAGGGGGCGCGGGGATGAGCAGTTCTTC.

The chain uses TRBV24-1 and TRBJ2-1, with TRBD1 matching 7 bases. V trimming: 7 bases; J trimming: 9 bases; junction bases outside the gene matches: 35. This CDR3 spans 22 amino acids. In germline, CDR1 is KGHDR, CDR2 SFDVKD. The CDR3 DNA reads as TGTGCCACCAGATTACGCACGTGGGGCGAAGGGAACAGGGGTCTAAGGGACGGTGAGCAGTTCTTC. It yields the protein CATRLRTWGEGNRGLRDGEQFF.

This rearrangement joins TRBV2 to TRBJ2-3, with D possibly being TRBD1 (5 bases). Germline V CDR1 and CDR2: SNHLY, FYNNEI. The CDR3 has 16 amino acids. With 0 bases removed from V and 5 bases from J, the gap between germline ends came to 15 bases. CDR3 DNA sequence: TGTGCCAGCAGTGAAGCGCTGGCAGGGTACGGAGATACGCAGTATTTT. Protein: CASSEALAGYGDTQYF.

The chain couples TRBV6-5 to TRBJ2-4; 7 bases align to TRBD1. V dropped 5 bases and J dropped 6; count of bases not matched to a gene: 10. CDR3 size: 15 residues. Germline CDR1 MNHEY, CDR2 SVGAGI. The CDR3 nucleotides are TGTGCCAGCAGTATATCCTTGACAGGGAGAAACATTCAGTACTTC. It encodes CASSISLTGRNIQYF.

The chain is built from TRBV27 and TRBJ2-3; 9 positions agree with TRBD2. CDR3 length equals 13 residues. CDR1 MNHEY and CDR2 SMNVEV come from the germline V gene (reference sequence). V gave up 4 bases and J gave up 9 bases; unmatched junction bases: 5. The CDR3 sequence is CASSSLAGLTQYF. CDR3 nucleotides: TGTGCCAGCAGTTCCCTAGCGGGGCTAACGCAGTATTTT.

The J gene is TRBJ1-6, the V gene TRBV12-5, with a weak D call TRBD1 (5 bases). CDR3 length: 13 residues. With 5 bases removed from V and 10 bases from J, the gap between germline ends came to 12 bases. Germline CDR1 reads LGHNT; CDR2 reads FRNRAP. This CDR3 is CASGPGGGSPLHF. The CDR3 DNA reads as TGTGCTAGTGGTCCGGGGGGGGGATCACCCCTCCACTTT.

The chain has TRBV7-9 and TRBJ2-3; no definite D call. CDR1 is SEHNR and CDR2 is FQNEAQ in the germline V gene (reference sequence). The CDR3 runs 15 residues. Deletions cut 0 bases from V and 3 bases from J, with 10 bases between. CDR3 in DNA: TGTGCCAGCAGCTTAGCGGTCCTGGAGACAGATACGCAGTATTTT. It translates to CASSLAVLETDTQYF.